This passage covers 5 T cell receptor beta chains from one sample sequenced in a study of T cell responses to AZD1222 COVID-19 vaccine. Sequenced by immunoSEQ multiplex PCR; TCRdb stores in-frame clones only, minus some. The sample shows about 150,000 clones, about 90% of them seen only once. The sample was peripheral blood, taken on day 0 of AZD1222 vaccination. These receptors were collected from an adult in good health.

The gene calls are TRBV10-3 and TRBJ2-7; D perhaps matches TRBD2 (7 bases). Germline V gene sequence: CDR1 ENHRY, CDR2 SYGVKD. Trimming took 8 bases from V and 0 from J, leaving 35 bases between them. The CDR3 spans 21 residues. CDR3 region: CAIGGGAGASLRGLSSYEQYF. The CDR3 DNA reads as TGTGCCATCGGGGGCGGGGCGGGAGCGTCCCTGCGGGGGCTGAGCTCCTACGAGCAGTACTTC.

V gene TRBV9 combines with J gene TRBJ1-4, with D tentatively TRBD1 (5 bases). CDR1 and CDR2 from the germline V gene are SGDLS and YYNGEE. The CDR3 has 17 amino acids. Trimming pared 4 bases from V and 4 bases from J, leaving 20 bases between. The CDR3: CASSPTPGNGLNEKLFF. The CDR3, as DNA: TGTGCCAGCAGCCCGACCCCAGGGAACGGGCTTAATGAAAAACTGTTTTTT.

A single count supports this clone. This chain joins TRBV2 and TRBJ2-3; D gene unclear. Germline CDR1 SNHLY, CDR2 FYNNEI. With 1 base removed from V and 6 bases from J, the gap between germline ends came to 5 bases. This CDR3 spans 12 amino acids. The DNA for the CDR3 is TGTGCCAGCAGTGAAGGCTCGGATACGCAGTATTTT. Amino acids: CASSEGSDTQYF.

The chain has TRBV28 and TRBJ2-1; 7 bases are a match to TRBD2. V lost 3 bases, J lost 6 bases, and 5 bases stayed unmatched. Looked up from germline, CDR1 is MDHEN and CDR2 is SYDVKM. This CDR3 is 14 amino acids long. This CDR3 reads CASSFPGEGNEQFF. The CDR3 region has the DNA TGTGCCAGCAGTTTTCCCGGGGAGGGCAATGAGCAGTTCTTC.

This clone was recorded only once. This chain uses TRBV6-2 or TRBV6-3 with TRBJ2-4, with 10 bases lining up with TRBD2. Looked up from germline, CDR1 is MNHEY and CDR2 is SVGEGT. Trimming cost V 2 bases and J 3 bases; bases outside gene matches: 10. The CDR3 spans 18 residues. Here the CDR3 DNA reads TGTGCCAGCAGTTACGAGCGGGAGGGCCAAGGGGTCAAAAACATTCAGTACTTC. It is translated as CASSYEREGQGVKNIQYF.